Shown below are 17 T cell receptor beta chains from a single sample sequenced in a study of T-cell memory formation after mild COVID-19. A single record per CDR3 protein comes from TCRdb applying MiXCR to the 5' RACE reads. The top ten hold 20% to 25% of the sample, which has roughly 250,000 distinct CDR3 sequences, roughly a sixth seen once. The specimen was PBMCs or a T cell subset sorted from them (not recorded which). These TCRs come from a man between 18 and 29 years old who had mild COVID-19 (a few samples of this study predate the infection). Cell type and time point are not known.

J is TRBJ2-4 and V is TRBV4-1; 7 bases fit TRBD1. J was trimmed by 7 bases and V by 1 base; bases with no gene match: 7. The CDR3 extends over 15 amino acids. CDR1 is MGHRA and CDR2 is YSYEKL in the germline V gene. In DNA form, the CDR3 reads TGCGCCAGCAGCCAAGTTACGAGACAGGGCAACATTCAGTACTTC. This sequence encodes CASSQVTRQGNIQYF.

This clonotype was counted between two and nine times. In DNA, the CDR3 is TGCAGCGAAGGGTCCGCCAAAACCGGGACAGACATTCCGCGTTGTGAAAAACTGTTTTTT. Amino acid sequence: CSEGSAKTGTDIPRCEKLFF. V and J are TRBV29-1 and TRBJ1-4, with 7 nucleotides matching TRBD1. Germline V lookup: CDR1 SQVTM, CDR2 ANQGSEA. This CDR3 spans 20 amino acids. V dropped 7 bases and J dropped 7; count of bases not matched to a gene: 30.

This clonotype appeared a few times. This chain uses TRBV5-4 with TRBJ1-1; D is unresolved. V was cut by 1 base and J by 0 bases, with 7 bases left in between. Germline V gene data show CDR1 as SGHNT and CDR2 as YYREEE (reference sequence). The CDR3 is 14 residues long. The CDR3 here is CASSLRSMNTEAFF. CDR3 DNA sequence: TGTGCCAGCAGCTTGCGCAGCATGAACACTGAAGCTTTCTTT.

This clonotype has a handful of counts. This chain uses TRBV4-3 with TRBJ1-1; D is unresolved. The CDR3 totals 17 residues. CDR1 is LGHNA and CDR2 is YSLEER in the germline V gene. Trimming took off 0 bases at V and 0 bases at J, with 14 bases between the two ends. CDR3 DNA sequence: TGCGCCAGCAGCCAAGATTATGTCGGGGAATTGAACACTGAAGCTTTCTTT. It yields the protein CASSQDYVGELNTEAFF.

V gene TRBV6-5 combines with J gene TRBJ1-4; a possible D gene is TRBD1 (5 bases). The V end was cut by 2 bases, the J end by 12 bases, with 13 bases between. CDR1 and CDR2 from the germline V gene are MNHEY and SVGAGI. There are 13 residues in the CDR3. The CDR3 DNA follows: TGTGCCAGCAGTTACGGGCAGGGTATGGAACTGTTTTTT. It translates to CASSYGQGMELFF.

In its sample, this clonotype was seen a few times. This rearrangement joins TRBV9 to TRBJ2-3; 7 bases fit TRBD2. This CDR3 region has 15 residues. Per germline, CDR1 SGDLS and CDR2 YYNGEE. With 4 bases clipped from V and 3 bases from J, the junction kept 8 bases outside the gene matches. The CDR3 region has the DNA TGTGCCAGCAGCCGAGGGGAGGGTTCGACAGATACGCAGTATTTT. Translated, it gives CASSRGEGSTDTQYF.

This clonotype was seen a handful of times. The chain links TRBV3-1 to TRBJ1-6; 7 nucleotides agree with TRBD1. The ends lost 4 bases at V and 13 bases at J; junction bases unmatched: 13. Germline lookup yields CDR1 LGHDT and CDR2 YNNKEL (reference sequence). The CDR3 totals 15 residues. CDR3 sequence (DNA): TGTGCCAGCAGCCCCCTCGGGACAGCTTGGACTCCCCTCCACTTT. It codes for CASSPLGTAWTPLHF.

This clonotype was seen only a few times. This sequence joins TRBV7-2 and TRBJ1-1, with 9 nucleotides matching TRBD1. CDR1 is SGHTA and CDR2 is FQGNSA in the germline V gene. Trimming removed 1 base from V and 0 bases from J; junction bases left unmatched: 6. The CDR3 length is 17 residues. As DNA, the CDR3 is TGTGCCAGCAGCTTAGTGGCTGGGACAGGGCTGAACACTGAAGCTTTCTTT. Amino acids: CASSLVAGTGLNTEAFF. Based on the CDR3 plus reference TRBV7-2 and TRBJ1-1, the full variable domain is GAGVSQSPSNKVTEKGKDVELRCDPISGHTALYWYRQSLGQGLEFLIYFQGNSAPDKSGLPSDRFSAERTGGSVSTLTIQRTQQEDSAVYLCASSLVAGTGLNTEAFFGQGTRLTVV.

In DNA form, the CDR3 reads TGTGCCAGCAGCTCGCGGGGAGCCTACGAGCAGTACTTC. Protein: CASSSRGAYEQYF. The chain has TRBV7-6 and TRBJ2-7; weak D call: TRBD2 (6 bases). V lost 4 bases to trimming and J lost 2 bases, with 9 bases between them. The germline V gene has CDR1 SGHVS and CDR2 FNYEAQ. The CDR3 runs 13 residues. The variable domain in full, with the rest retrieved from reference TRBV7-6 and TRBJ2-7, is GAGVSQSPRYKVTKRGQDVALRCDPISGHVSLYWYRQALGQGPEFLTYFNYEAQQDKSGLPNDRFSAERPEGSISTLTIQRTEQRDSAMYRCASSSRGAYEQYFGPGTRLTVT.

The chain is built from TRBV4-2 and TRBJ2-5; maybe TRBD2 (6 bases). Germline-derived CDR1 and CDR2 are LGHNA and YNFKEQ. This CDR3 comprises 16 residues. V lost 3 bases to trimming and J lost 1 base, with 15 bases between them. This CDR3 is CASSHGQLAIQETQYF. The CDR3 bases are TGTGCCAGCAGCCACGGGCAGCTAGCGATCCAAGAGACCCAGTACTTC.

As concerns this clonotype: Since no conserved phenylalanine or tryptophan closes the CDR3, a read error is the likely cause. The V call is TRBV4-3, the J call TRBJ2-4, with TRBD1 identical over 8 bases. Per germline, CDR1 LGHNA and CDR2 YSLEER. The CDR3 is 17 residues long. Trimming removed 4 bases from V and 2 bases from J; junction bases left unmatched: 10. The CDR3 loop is CASSRSRQGATKNIQYL. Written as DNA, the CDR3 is TGCGCCAGCAGCCGTTCACGCCAGGGGGCAACCAAAAACATTCAGTACTTA.

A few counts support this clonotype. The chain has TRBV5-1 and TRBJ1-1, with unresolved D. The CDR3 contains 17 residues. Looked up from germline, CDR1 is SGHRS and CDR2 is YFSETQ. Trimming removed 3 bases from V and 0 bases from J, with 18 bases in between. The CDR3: CASSYIPPGLMNTEAFF. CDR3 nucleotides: TGCGCCAGCAGCTACATACCCCCGGGCCTGATGAACACTGAAGCTTTCTTT.

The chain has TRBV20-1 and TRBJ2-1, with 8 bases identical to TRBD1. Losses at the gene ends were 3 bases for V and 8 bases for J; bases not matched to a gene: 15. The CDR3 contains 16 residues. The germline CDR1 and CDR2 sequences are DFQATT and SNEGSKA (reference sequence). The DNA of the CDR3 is TGCAGTGCTAGCACTCCCGGGACAGGCTCGCATCATGAGCAGTTCTTC. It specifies CSASTPGTGSHHEQFF.

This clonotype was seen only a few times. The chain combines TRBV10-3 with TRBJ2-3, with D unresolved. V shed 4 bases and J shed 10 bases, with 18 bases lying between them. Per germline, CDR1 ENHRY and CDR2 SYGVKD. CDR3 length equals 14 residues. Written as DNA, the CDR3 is TGTGCCATCAGTGCGAGGCCCCGTGGCGAGGCGCAGTATTTT. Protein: CAISARPRGEAQYF.

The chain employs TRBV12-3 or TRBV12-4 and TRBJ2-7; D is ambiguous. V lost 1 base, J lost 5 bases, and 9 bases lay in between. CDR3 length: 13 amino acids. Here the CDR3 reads CASSLVYGNEQYF. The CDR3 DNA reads TGTGCCAGCAGTTTAGTTTATGGGAACGAGCAGTACTTC.

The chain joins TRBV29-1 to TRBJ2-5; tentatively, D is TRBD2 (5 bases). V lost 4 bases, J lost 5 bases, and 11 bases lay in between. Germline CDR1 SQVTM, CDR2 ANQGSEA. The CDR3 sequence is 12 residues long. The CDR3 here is CSVADSGETQYF. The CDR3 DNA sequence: TGCAGCGTTGCGGACTCGGGGGAGACCCAGTACTTC.

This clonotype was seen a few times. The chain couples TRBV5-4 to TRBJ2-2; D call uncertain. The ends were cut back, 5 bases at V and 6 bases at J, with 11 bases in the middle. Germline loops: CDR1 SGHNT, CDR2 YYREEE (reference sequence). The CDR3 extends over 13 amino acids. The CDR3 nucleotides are TGTGCCAGCAGTTCTCGTCTCGCCGGGGAGCTGTTTTTT. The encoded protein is CASSSRLAGELFF.